A single sample gave rise to the 28 T cell receptor beta chains below, sequenced in a study of early T cells in non-severe SARS-CoV-2 infection. A single record per CDR3 protein comes from TCRdb applying MiXCR to the 5' RACE reads. The table records approximately 99,000 distinct CDR3 sequences, over 10% of them present only once. The sequenced material came from whole blood. The source of these receptors is an adult who was a healthcare worker with PCR-confirmed SARS-CoV-2 infection or an uninfected control (not recorded which).

This clonotype was seen at least ten times. This chain uses TRBV7-2 with TRBJ2-5; 8 bases line up with TRBD2. CDR1 is SGHTA and CDR2 is FQGNSA in the germline V gene. The CDR3 runs 14 residues. Trimming cost V 4 bases and J 2 bases; bases outside gene matches: 3. CDR3 amino acids: CASSSTSGQETQYF. The CDR3 coding sequence is TGTGCCAGCAGCTCTACTAGCGGTCAAGAGACCCAGTACTTC.

The chain is built from TRBV7-3 and TRBJ1-1, with D unresolved. There are 13 residues in the CDR3. Trimming took 3 bases from V and 5 from J, leaving 10 bases between them. Germline V gene lookup returns CDR1 SGHTA and CDR2 FQGTGA. CDR3 loop: CASSFRTQTEAFF. CDR3 nucleotides: TGTGCCAGCAGCTTCCGCACCCAAACTGAAGCTTTCTTT.

The chain is built from TRBV12-3 or TRBV12-4 and TRBJ2-3; D is uncertain. CDR3 size: 15 residues. Trimming left V 1 base short and J 0 bases short, with 8 bases between. CDR3 DNA sequence: TGTGCCAGCAGTTTAGGTAGAGATAGCACAGATACGCAGTATTTT. This codes for CASSLGRDSTDTQYF.

This clonotype was detected many times. J is TRBJ2-5 and V is TRBV7-6; D call uncertain. The V and J ends lost 1 base and 5 bases respectively, with 14 bases between them. Looked up from germline, CDR1 is SGHVS and CDR2 is FNYEAQ. This CDR3 has 15 residues. The CDR3 bases are TGTGCCAGCAGCTTAGAGGCCCCGGTAATGGAGACCCAGTACTTC. Translated, it gives CASSLEAPVMETQYF.

The CDR3 DNA sequence: TGTGCCAGCACCTCCTCCACCGGGGCTAGCGGGAGGTTAGGGCAGTATTTT. It translates to CASTSSTGASGRLGQYF. The chain links TRBV12-3 or TRBV12-4 to TRBJ2-3; 11 bases map to TRBD2. The CDR3 has 17 amino acids. J was trimmed by 11 bases and V by 7 bases; bases with no gene match: 20.

The sample holds many counts of this clonotype. The chain is built from TRBV5-5 and TRBJ2-1; no reliable D call. The CDR3 spans 13 residues. The germline gives CDR1 SGHKS, CDR2 YYEKEE (reference sequence). The V end was cut by 0 bases, the J end by 5 bases, with 6 bases between. CDR3 in amino acids: CASSLGADNEQFF. In DNA form, the CDR3 reads TGTGCCAGCAGCTTGGGGGCCGACAATGAGCAGTTCTTC.

This chain connects TRBV6-6 to TRBJ1-4; no clear D gene. The length of the CDR3 is 15 residues. CDR1 is MNHNY, CDR2 SVGAGI, per germline (reference sequence). Deletions cut 7 bases from V and 3 bases from J, with 15 bases between. The CDR3 loop reads CASTLQSGSNEKLFF. Written as DNA, the CDR3 is TGTGCCAGCACTTTGCAGTCCGGCTCTAATGAAAAACTGTTTTTT.

This clonotype was picked up many times. The CDR3 coding sequence is TGTGCCAGCAGCTTAACAGGAGGGGACTATGGCTACACCTTC. Translation: CASSLTGGDYGYTF. The chain joins TRBV7-8 to TRBJ1-2, with D perhaps matching TRBD1 (5 bases). The germline V gene encodes CDR1 SGHVS and CDR2 FQNEAQ. V was pared by 2 bases and J by 3 bases, with 10 bases between. This CDR3 has 14 residues.

This clonotype was observed at least ten times. The chain recombines TRBV27 with TRBJ1-1, with 7 nucleotides matching TRBD1. Germline V gene lookup returns CDR1 MNHEY and CDR2 SMNVEV (reference sequence). The CDR3 runs to 14 residues. J was trimmed by 0 bases and V by 3 bases; bases with no gene match: 1. This chain's CDR3 is CASSFRGMNTEAFF. Here the CDR3 DNA reads TGTGCCAGCAGTTTCAGGGGGATGAACACTGAAGCTTTCTTT.

The chain links TRBV19 to TRBJ2-5; unclear D gene. CDR3 size: 13 residues. Germline V gene lookup returns CDR1 LNHDA and CDR2 SQIVND (reference sequence). V was trimmed by 5 bases and J by 6 bases, leaving 13 bases between them. As DNA, the CDR3 is TGTGCCAGTAGTGGGGTAGCTGTAAAGACCCAGTACTTC. Translating gives CASSGVAVKTQYF.

The sample holds a few counts of this clonotype. The chain couples TRBV7-2 to TRBJ2-4; 9 bases line up with TRBD2. The CDR3 extends over 16 amino acids. Trimming removed 2 bases from V and 2 bases from J; junction bases left unmatched: 4. The germline CDR1 and CDR2 sequences are SGHTA and FQGNSA. The CDR3 DNA is TGTGCCAGCAGCTTACTAGCGGGGCTAACCAAAAACATTCAGTACTTC. This gives the protein CASSLLAGLTKNIQYF. The variable domain in full, completed from reference TRBV7-2 and TRBJ2-4, reads GAGVSQSPSNKVTEKGKDVELRCDPISGHTALYWYRQSLGQGLEFLIYFQGNSAPDKSGLPSDRFSAERTGGSVSTLTIQRTQQEDSAVYLCASSLLAGLTKNIQYFGAGTRLSVL.

The sample holds a few counts of this clonotype. The chain is built from TRBV10-2 and TRBJ1-2; weak D call: TRBD1 (5 bases). Trimming removed 0 bases at V and 6 bases at J, with 14 bases between. Germline CDR1 and CDR2: WSHSY and SAAADI. The CDR3 covers 15 residues. In DNA, the CDR3 is TGCGCCAGCAGTGAGTCGGGCCGGGGGTTTGATGGCTACACCTTC. It is translated as CASSESGRGFDGYTF.

This clonotype occurred many times. V and J are TRBV12-3 or TRBV12-4 and TRBJ2-1; 10 bases are a match to TRBD2. Trimming took 8 bases from V and 6 from J; bases not matched to a gene: 10. The CDR3 covers 15 residues. The CDR3 spells CASGAGGPPSNEQFF. In DNA form, the CDR3 reads TGTGCCAGCGGAGCGGGAGGGCCTCCGTCCAATGAGCAGTTCTTC.

The chain combines TRBV7-9 with TRBJ1-4; D might be TRBD1 (6 bases). The germline gives CDR1 SEHNR, CDR2 FQNEAQ (reference sequence). The CDR3 is made up of 13 amino acids. With 8 bases removed from V and 5 bases from J, the gap between germline ends came to 12 bases. This chain's CDR3 is CASSRGGNEKLFF. CDR3 bases: TGTGCCAGCTCCCGAGGGGGGAATGAAAAACTGTTTTTT.

Ten or more counts support this clonotype. J is TRBJ2-3 and V is TRBV4-1; D perhaps matches TRBD1 (5 bases). The CDR3 is 15 amino acids. The V gene's germline CDR1 is MGHRA and CDR2 YSYEKL. V shed 3 bases and J shed 6 bases, with 16 bases lying between them. The CDR3 loop is CASSQDNPGRDTQYF. The CDR3 bases are TGCGCCAGCAGCCAGGACAACCCAGGCCGGGATACGCAGTATTTT.

In its sample, this clonotype was seen a few times. V usage is TRBV18 and J usage is TRBJ2-7, with 10 positions matching TRBD1. The length of the CDR3 is 15 residues. The germline gives CDR1 KGHSH, CDR2 LQKENI. V lost 3 bases to trimming and J lost 5 bases; unmatched junction nucleotides: 7. The CDR3 DNA sequence: TGTGCCAGCTCACCTGGGGGACAGGGGCCTGACGAGCAGTACTTC. Amino acid sequence: CASSPGGQGPDEQYF.

This clonotype was counted a few times. This chain links TRBV19 with TRBJ2-1; 13 bases map to TRBD2. Germline V gives CDR1 LNHDA, CDR2 SQIVND (reference sequence). Trimming at V came to 5 bases and at J to 0 bases, leaving 4 bases not matched to a gene. The CDR3 contains 17 residues. The CDR3 sequence is CASSPRTSGSSYNEQFF. For the CDR3, the DNA is TGTGCCAGTAGTCCTCGGACTAGCGGGAGCTCCTACAATGAGCAGTTCTTC.

This rearrangement joins TRBV11-3 to TRBJ1-1, with D uncertain. Between the trimmed V and J ends, which lost 2 bases and 7 bases, there was a span of 14 bases. Germline V gene lookup returns CDR1 SGHNT and CDR2 YENEEA. The CDR3 contains 14 residues. The CDR3 DNA sequence: TGTGCCAGCAGCTTAACTTACGCGGGAAGTGAAGCTTTCTTT. It translates to CASSLTYAGSEAFF.

This chain's CDR3 is CASSPFGGPNTGELFF. The CDR3 DNA reads as TGTGCCAGCAGCCCTTTTGGGGGGCCGAACACCGGGGAGCTGTTTTTT. This rearrangement joins TRBV7-8 to TRBJ2-2; either TRBD1 or TRBD2 may fit D (6 bases each). CDR3 size: 16 residues. Germline assignment: CDR1 SGHVS and CDR2 FQNEAQ. Trimming removed 5 bases from V and 0 bases from J, with 13 bases in between.

This clonotype has ten or more counts. V and J are TRBV6-2 or TRBV6-3 and TRBJ2-3; a weak D match, TRBD2 (6 bases). Germline lookup yields CDR1 MNHEY and CDR2 SVGEGT. The CDR3 sequence is 13 residues long. V dropped 4 bases and J dropped 4 bases, with 9 bases sitting between them. The CDR3 here is CASSLPGADTQYF. CDR3 DNA: TGTGCCAGCAGTTTACCGGGAGCAGATACGCAGTATTTT.

This clonotype appeared many times. The chain couples TRBV7-2 to TRBJ2-2, with D tentatively TRBD1 (5 bases). Trimming took off 2 bases at V and 1 base at J, with 5 bases between the two ends. CDR1 and CDR2 (germline): SGHTA, FQGNSA. The CDR3 extends over 14 amino acids. In DNA, the CDR3 is TGTGCCAGCAGCTTACAGGGGAACACCGGGGAGCTGTTTTTT. This translates into CASSLQGNTGELFF. The full variable domain, with the rest looked up from reference TRBV7-2 and TRBJ2-2, is GAGVSQSPSNKVTEKGKDVELRCDPISGHTALYWYRQSLGQGLEFLIYFQGNSAPDKSGLPSDRFSAERTGGSVSTLTIQRTQQEDSAVYLCASSLQGNTGELFFGEGSRLTVL.

Only a few counts were recorded for this clonotype. V usage is TRBV12-3 or TRBV12-4 and J usage is TRBJ2-7, with 8 bases that match TRBD2. The CDR3 is 14 amino acids. V dropped 8 bases and J dropped 6; count of bases not matched to a gene: 12. CDR3 coding DNA: TGTGCCAGCCAAACTAGCGGAGAGGCCTTCGAGCAGTACTTC. Translation: CASQTSGEAFEQYF.

In its sample, this clonotype was seen a few times. J is TRBJ2-7 and V is TRBV2; 10 positions agree with TRBD2. Germline V CDR1 and CDR2: SNHLY, FYNNEI. Unmatched junction bases numbered 12, after V lost 3 bases and J lost 7 bases. This CDR3 region has 16 residues. The CDR3 nucleotides read TGTGCCAGCAGTGACACCGAGGTAGCGGGAGGAGAAGAGCAGTACTTC. This sequence encodes CASSDTEVAGGEEQYF.

This clonotype was recorded many times. V and J are TRBV11-2 and TRBJ2-7; D is ambiguous. The CDR3 extends over 12 amino acids. Germline CDR1 SGHAT, CDR2 FQNNGV. V lost 6 bases and J 1 base, leaving 7 bases between the germline ends. The DNA of the CDR3 is TGTGCCAGCAGTGGGCCTTCCTACGAGCAGTACTTC. It translates to CASSGPSYEQYF.

The chain is built from TRBV29-1 and TRBJ2-5; tentatively, D is TRBD1 (5 bases). Germline assignment: CDR1 SQVTM and CDR2 ANQGSEA. V lost 7 bases and J 0 bases, leaving 12 bases between the germline ends. This CDR3 is built from 13 residues. The CDR3 reads CSEMTAYQETQYF. In DNA form, the CDR3 reads TGCAGCGAGATGACAGCGTACCAAGAGACCCAGTACTTC.

This clonotype occurred many times. This chain uses TRBV20-1 with TRBJ2-5, with 7 nucleotides matching TRBD2. The CDR3 sequence is 12 residues long. V trimming: 1 base; J trimming: 14 bases; junction bases outside the gene matches: 10. Per the germline V gene, CDR1 is DFQATT and CDR2 is SNEGSKA (reference sequence). The CDR3 bases are TGCAGTGCTAGAGGTCCGGGAGGCAGCCATTACTTC. Its translation is CSARGPGGSHYF.

The chain joins TRBV5-5 to TRBJ1-1; 11 nucleotides line up with TRBD1. The germline CDR1 and CDR2 sequences are SGHKS and YYEKEE (reference sequence). Trimming at V came to 6 bases and at J to 5 bases, leaving 6 bases not matched to a gene. The CDR3 extends over 14 amino acids. Here the CDR3 reads CASTPGQGGTEAFF. The CDR3 coding sequence is TGTGCCAGCACCCCGGGACAGGGGGGGACTGAAGCTTTCTTT.

This chain connects TRBV6-6 to TRBJ1-6; 9 bases line up with TRBD1. V lost 0 bases and J lost 8; bases outside the gene matches: 5. Germline-derived CDR1 and CDR2 are MNHNY and SVGAGI (reference sequence). The CDR3 totals 16 residues. This CDR3 reads CASSYSQGAGDSPLHF. The CDR3 bases are TGTGCCAGCAGTTACTCACAGGGGGCTGGGGATTCACCCCTCCACTTT.